This entry lists 16 T cell receptor beta chains sequenced from one sample in a study of blood T cell repertoires in COVID-19. Profiling relied on immunoSEQ multiplex PCR, and the TCRdb table lists in-frame clones only, not all of them. The table records about 140,000 clones, around 88% of them present only once. The sample consisted of peripheral blood. The receptor set was obtained from a human donor in a cohort sampled during active COVID-19.

The rearrangement links TRBV19 to TRBJ2-1; TRBD2 agrees at 8 bases. Germline values: CDR1 LNHDA, CDR2 SQIVND (reference sequence). The ends lost 1 base at V and 3 bases at J; junction bases unmatched: 5. The CDR3 loop spans 16 amino acids. The CDR3 loop reads CASSIVGGGYYNEQFF. For the CDR3, the DNA is TGTGCCAGTAGTATAGTAGGCGGGGGGTACTACAATGAGCAGTTCTTC.

The rearrangement joins TRBV4-1 to TRBJ2-1; 10 bases match TRBD2. V gave up 0 bases and J gave up 7 bases; unmatched junction bases: 6. Germline loops: CDR1 MGHRA, CDR2 YSYEKL. The CDR3 covers 16 residues. The CDR3: CASSQDSGGAWNEQFF. As DNA, the CDR3 is TGCGCCAGCAGCCAAGACAGCGGGGGGGCTTGGAATGAGCAGTTCTTC.

The rearrangement joins TRBV6-5 to TRBJ1-4, with D hard to call. V shed 5 bases and J shed 8 bases, with 15 bases lying between them. Germline V gene lookup returns CDR1 MNHEY and CDR2 SVGAGI. The CDR3 has 14 amino acids. In nucleotides, the CDR3 is TGTGCCAGCAGTAAGGCCGGAGATAGGGAAAAACTGTTTTTT. Its protein is CASSKAGDREKLFF.

This rearrangement joins TRBV30 to TRBJ2-7, with unresolved D. This CDR3 has 14 amino acids. Trimming left V 0 bases short and J 3 bases short, with 12 bases between. CDR1 GTSNPN and CDR2 SVGIG come from the germline V gene (reference sequence). CDR3 sequence reads: CAWSVPPVYYEQYF. The CDR3 coding sequence is TGTGCCTGGAGTGTACCGCCGGTTTACTACGAGCAGTACTTC.

The CDR3 DNA is TGCAGTGCCGGGGACAGGTTTGAAGCTTTCTTT. As protein: CSAGDRFEAFF. The chain employs TRBV20-1 and TRBJ1-1; the match to TRBD1 covers 8 bases. With 6 bases clipped from V and 7 bases from J, the junction kept 4 bases outside the gene matches. The V gene's germline CDR1 is DFQATT and CDR2 SNEGSKA (reference sequence). This CDR3 is 11 amino acids long.

This sequence joins TRBV11-1 and TRBJ2-1; D unresolved. CDR3 length: 13 residues. Germline-derived CDR1 and CDR2 are SGHAT and FQDESV (reference sequence). V was cut by 3 bases and J by 6 bases, with 9 bases left in between. The CDR3 DNA reads TGTGCCAGCAGCTTGGGCCATAGCAATGAGCAGTTCTTC. Its translation is CASSLGHSNEQFF. The variable domain in full, with the rest retrieved from reference TRBV11-1 and TRBJ2-1, is EAEVAQSPRYKITEKSQAVAFWCDPISGHATLYWYRQILGQGPELLVQFQDESVVDDSQLPKDRFSAERLKGVDSTLKIQPAELGDSAMYLCASSLGHSNEQFFGPGTRLTVL.

The chain links TRBV9 to TRBJ1-5; tentative D call: TRBD1 (6 bases). V was clipped by 5 bases and J by 6 bases, with 12 bases between them. The germline V gene has CDR1 SGDLS and CDR2 YYNGEE. This CDR3 is 13 amino acids long. DNA of the CDR3: TGTGCCAGCAGTAGGGGGTGGGGTCAGCCCCAGCATTTT. Translation: CASSRGWGQPQHF.

The V gene is TRBV7-9, the J gene TRBJ1-2, with D possibly TRBD1 on 6 matching bases. Trimming cost V 6 bases and J 4 bases, with 18 bases left between them. This CDR3 has 15 residues. Germline CDR1 and CDR2: SEHNR and FQNEAQ (reference sequence). The CDR3 DNA is TGTGCCAGCAGTCGGGACAATTCGGTACTCTATGGCTACACCTTC. The encoded protein is CASSRDNSVLYGYTF.

The chain uses TRBV7-2 and TRBJ2-1, with 11 bases that match TRBD2. The CDR3 spans 18 residues. Trimming took 1 base from V and 0 from J; bases not matched to a gene: 5. The germline V gene encodes CDR1 SGHTA and CDR2 FQGNSA. The CDR3 loop is CASSLEASGGLSYNEQFF. The CDR3 nucleotides read TGTGCCAGCAGCTTAGAGGCTAGCGGGGGGCTCTCCTACAATGAGCAGTTCTTC.

The chain carries TRBV7-6 and TRBJ1-2; 8 nucleotides line up with TRBD1. There are 15 residues in the CDR3. The V gene end was trimmed by 4 bases and the J gene end by 3 bases; junction bases not matched to a gene: 7. Germline V CDR1 and CDR2: SGHVS, FNYEAQ. In DNA, the CDR3 is TGTGCCAGCAGCTACTCCAGGGGGCGCGACTATGGCTACACCTTC. Protein: CASSYSRGRDYGYTF. Filled out from reference TRBV7-6 and TRBJ1-2, the complete variable domain reads GAGVSQSPRYKVTKRGQDVALRCDPISGHVSLYWYRQALGQGPEFLTYFNYEAQQDKSGLPNDRFSAERPEGSISTLTIQRTEQRDSAMYRCASSYSRGRDYGYTFGSGTRLTVV.

J is TRBJ1-4 and V is TRBV9; 7 bases are a match to TRBD1. With V trimmed by 4 bases and J by 8 bases, 5 bases remained unmatched. The CDR3 is 13 residues long. Germline values: CDR1 SGDLS, CDR2 YYNGEE. The CDR3 loop reads CASSPGQPEKLFF. CDR3 DNA: TGTGCCAGCAGCCCGGGACAGCCCGAAAAACTGTTTTTT.

This clone occurred a few times. V and J are TRBV5-1 and TRBJ1-6, with TRBD1 matching over 8 bases. The V gene end was trimmed by 6 bases and the J gene end by 5 bases; junction bases not matched to a gene: 7. The CDR3 totals 15 residues. Germline CDR1 SGHRS, CDR2 YFSETQ. DNA of the CDR3: TGCGCCAGCACGAGAGGGGGACAGGATAATTCACCCCTCCACTTT. The encoded protein is CASTRGGQDNSPLHF.

For this clone: The identical CDR3 is also encoded by other nucleotide sequences in the sample. J is TRBJ2-1 and V is TRBV4-2, with 9 bases that match TRBD1. Looked up from germline, CDR1 is LGHNA and CDR2 is YNFKEQ. J lost 5 bases, V lost 3 bases, and 2 bases had no gene match. This CDR3 is built from 14 residues. The CDR3 here is CASSQGDRDNEQFF. The CDR3 DNA is TGTGCCAGCAGCCAGGGGGACAGGGACAATGAGCAGTTCTTC.

This sequence joins TRBV19 and TRBJ1-5, with a tentative D call TRBD1 (5 bases). Germline CDR1 is LNHDA and CDR2 is SQIVND (reference sequence). CDR3 size: 17 residues. With 3 bases removed from V and 1 base from J, the gap between germline ends came to 16 bases. The chain's CDR3 is CASSIRAGRWSNQPQHF. The CDR3 nucleotides are TGTGCCAGTAGTATTCGGGCAGGGCGATGGAGCAATCAGCCCCAGCATTTT.

The chain recombines TRBV3-1 (or the pseudogene TRBV3-2) with TRBJ2-1; the D is unclear. V was trimmed by 1 base and J by 3 bases, leaving 7 bases between them. This CDR3 is built from 14 residues. Looked up from germline, CDR1 is LGHDT and CDR2 is YNNKEL (reference sequence). CDR3: CASSQGQVYNEQFF. The CDR3 DNA reads as TGTGCCAGCAGCCAAGGGCAGGTCTACAATGAGCAGTTCTTC.

V is TRBV27 and J is TRBJ1-6; TRBD1 is a possible D gene (6 bases). CDR3 length equals 16 residues. The V and J ends lost 5 bases and 4 bases respectively, with 15 bases between them. CDR1 MNHEY and CDR2 SMNVEV come from the germline V gene (reference sequence). The CDR3 DNA follows: TGTGCCAGCAGTCGAACAGGGATAGGATATAATTCACCCCTCCACTTT. It is translated as CASSRTGIGYNSPLHF.